The source of this T cell receptor (beta chain) is a study of T cell changes during pregnancy in multiple sclerosis. The CDR3 is 16 amino acids. Germline trimming cut 5 bases from V and 2 bases from J; bases unmatched to any gene: 8. Germline V gene sequence: CDR1 SEHNR, CDR2 FQNEAQ (reference sequence). Clones were sequenced by immunoSEQ multiplex PCR, and TCRdb holds only the in-frame ones, with some missing. Here the sample spans 30,000 or so clones, around 89% being singletons. The chain couples TRBV7-9 to TRBJ2-5; TRBD1 matches at 10 bases. This TCR came from a female donor with multiple sclerosis, enrolled in a pregnancy study. The material sequenced was CD8+ T cells from peripheral blood mononuclear cells, taken in the third trimester of pregnancy. The DNA of the CDR3 is TGTGCCAGCAGCCACCGGGACAGGGGTGCGCAAGAGACCCAGTACTTC. Translating gives CASSHRDRGAQETQYF.